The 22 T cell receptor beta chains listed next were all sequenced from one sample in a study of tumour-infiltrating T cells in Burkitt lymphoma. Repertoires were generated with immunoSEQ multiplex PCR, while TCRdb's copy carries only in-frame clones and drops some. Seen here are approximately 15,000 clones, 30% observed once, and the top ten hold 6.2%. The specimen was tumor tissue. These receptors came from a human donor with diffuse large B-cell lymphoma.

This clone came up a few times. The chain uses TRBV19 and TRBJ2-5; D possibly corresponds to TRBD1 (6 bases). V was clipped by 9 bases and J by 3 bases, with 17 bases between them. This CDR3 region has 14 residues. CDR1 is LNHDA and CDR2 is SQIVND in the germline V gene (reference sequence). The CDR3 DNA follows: TGTGCCAGCATCGGGACACGTTCGAAAGAGACCCAGTACTTC. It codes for CASIGTRSKETQYF.

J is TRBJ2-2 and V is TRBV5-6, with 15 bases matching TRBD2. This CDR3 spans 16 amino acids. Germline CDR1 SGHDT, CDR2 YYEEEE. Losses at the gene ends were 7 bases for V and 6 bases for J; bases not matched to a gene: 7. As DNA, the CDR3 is TGTGCCAGCGCCCCTCGGACTAGCGGGAGGGCCGGGGAGCTGTTTTTT. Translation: CASAPRTSGRAGELFF. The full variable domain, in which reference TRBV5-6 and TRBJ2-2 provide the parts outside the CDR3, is DAGVTQSPTHLIKTRGQQVTLRCSPKSGHDTVSWYQQALGQGPQFIFQYYEEEERQRGNFPDRFSGHQFPNYSSELNVNALLLGDSALYLCASAPRTSGRAGELFFGEGSRLTVL.

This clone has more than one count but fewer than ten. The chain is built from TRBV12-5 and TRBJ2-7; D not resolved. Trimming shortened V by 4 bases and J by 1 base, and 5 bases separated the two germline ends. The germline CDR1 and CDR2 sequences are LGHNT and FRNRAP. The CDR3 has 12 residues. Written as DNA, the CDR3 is TGTGCTAGTGGTTCCTCTTCCTACGAGCAGTACTTC. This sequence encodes CASGSSSYEQYF.

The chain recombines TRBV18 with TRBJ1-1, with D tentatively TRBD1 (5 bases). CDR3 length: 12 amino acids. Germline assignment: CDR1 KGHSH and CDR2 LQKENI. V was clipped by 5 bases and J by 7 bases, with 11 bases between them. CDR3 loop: CASSVRDGEAFF. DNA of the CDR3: TGTGCCAGCTCAGTACGGGACGGTGAAGCTTTCTTT.

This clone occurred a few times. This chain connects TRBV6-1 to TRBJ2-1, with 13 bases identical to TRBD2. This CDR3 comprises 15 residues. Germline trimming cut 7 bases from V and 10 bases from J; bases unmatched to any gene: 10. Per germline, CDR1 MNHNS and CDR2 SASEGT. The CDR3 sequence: CASTAGTSGVGEQFF. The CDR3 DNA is TGTGCCAGCACCGCTGGGACTAGCGGGGTGGGGGAGCAGTTCTTC.

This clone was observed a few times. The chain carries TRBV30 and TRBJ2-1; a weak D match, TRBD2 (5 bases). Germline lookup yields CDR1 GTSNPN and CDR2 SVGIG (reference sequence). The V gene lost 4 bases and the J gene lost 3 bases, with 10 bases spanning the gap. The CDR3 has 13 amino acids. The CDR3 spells CAWKGLFYNEQFF. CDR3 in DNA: TGTGCCTGGAAAGGACTGTTCTACAATGAGCAGTTCTTC.

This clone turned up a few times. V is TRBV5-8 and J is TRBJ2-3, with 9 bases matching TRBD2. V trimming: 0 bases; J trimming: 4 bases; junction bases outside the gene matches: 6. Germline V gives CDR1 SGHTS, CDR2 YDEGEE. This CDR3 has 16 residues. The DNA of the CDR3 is TGTGCCAGCAGCTTGGGGTCTAGCGGGAATCCAGATACGCAGTATTTT. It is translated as CASSLGSSGNPDTQYF.

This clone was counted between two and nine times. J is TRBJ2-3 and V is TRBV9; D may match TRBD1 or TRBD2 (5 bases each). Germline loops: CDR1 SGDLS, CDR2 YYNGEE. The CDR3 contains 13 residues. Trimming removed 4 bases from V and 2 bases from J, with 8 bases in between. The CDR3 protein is CASSPGTTDTQYF. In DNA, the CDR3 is TGTGCCAGCAGCCCTGGGACCACAGATACGCAGTATTTT.

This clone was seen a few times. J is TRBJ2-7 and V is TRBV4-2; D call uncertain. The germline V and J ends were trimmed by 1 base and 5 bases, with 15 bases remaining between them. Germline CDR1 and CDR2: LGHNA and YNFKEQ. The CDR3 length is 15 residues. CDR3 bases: TGTGCCAGCAGCCAAGCTCAGCTGAGAAGGGACGAGCAGTACTTC. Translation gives CASSQAQLRRDEQYF.

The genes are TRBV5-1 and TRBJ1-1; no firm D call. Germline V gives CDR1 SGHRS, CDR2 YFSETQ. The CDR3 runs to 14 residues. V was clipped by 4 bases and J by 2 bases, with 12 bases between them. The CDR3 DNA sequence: TGCGCCAGCAGCCAAGGATGGGGTAACACTGAAGCTTTCTTT. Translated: CASSQGWGNTEAFF.

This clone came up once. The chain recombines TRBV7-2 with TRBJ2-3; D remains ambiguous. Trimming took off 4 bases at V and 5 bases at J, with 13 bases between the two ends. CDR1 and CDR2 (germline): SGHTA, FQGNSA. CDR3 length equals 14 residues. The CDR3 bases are TGTGCCAGCAGCTCCCCCCCCCGTTTAGATACGCAGTATTTT. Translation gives CASSSPPRLDTQYF.

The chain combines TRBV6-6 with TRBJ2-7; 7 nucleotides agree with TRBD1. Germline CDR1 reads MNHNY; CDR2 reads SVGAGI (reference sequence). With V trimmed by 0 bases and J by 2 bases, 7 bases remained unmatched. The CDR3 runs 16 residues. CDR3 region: CASSYSGQQPTYEQYF. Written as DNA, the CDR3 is TGTGCCAGCAGTTACTCGGGACAGCAACCCACCTACGAGCAGTACTTC.

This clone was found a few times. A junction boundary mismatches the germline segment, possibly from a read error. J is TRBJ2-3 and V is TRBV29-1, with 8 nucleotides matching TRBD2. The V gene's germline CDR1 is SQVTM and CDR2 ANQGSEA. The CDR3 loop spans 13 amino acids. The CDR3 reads CSVEGGRTDTQYF. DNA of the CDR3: TGCAGCGTCGAAGGCGGGAGGACAGATACGCAGTATTTT.

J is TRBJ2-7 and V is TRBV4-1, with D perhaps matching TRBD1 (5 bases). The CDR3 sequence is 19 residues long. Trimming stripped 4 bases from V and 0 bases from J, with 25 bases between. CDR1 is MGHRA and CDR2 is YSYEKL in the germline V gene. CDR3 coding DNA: TGCGCCAGCAGCCTCGATTTCGTTCAGGGTTTAAGGACCTCCTACGAGCAGTACTTC. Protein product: CASSLDFVQGLRTSYEQYF.

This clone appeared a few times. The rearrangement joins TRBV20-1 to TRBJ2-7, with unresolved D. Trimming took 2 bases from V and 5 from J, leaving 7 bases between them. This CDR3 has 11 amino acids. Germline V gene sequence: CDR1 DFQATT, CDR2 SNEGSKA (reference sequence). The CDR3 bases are TGCAGTGCTAGACCGATCCACGAGCAGTACTTC. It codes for CSARPIHEQYF.

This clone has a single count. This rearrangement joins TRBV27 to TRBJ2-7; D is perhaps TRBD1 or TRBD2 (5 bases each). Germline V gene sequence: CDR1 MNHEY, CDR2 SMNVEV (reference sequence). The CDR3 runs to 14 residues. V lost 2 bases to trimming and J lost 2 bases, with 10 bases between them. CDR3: CASSLVWGTYEQYF. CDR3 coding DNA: TGTGCCAGCAGTTTAGTTTGGGGGACCTACGAGCAGTACTTC.

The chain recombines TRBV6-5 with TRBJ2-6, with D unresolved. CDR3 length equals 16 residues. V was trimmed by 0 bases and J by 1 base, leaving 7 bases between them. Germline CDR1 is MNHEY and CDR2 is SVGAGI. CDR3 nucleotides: TGTGCCAGCAGTTACTCGGCGCTTTCTGGGGCCAACGTCCTGACTTTC. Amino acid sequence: CASSYSALSGANVLTF.

CDR3 DNA sequence: TGTGCCTGGAGTGTGGGAGGGGCCAACGTCCTGACTTTC. Its translation is CAWSVGGANVLTF. This chain connects TRBV30 to TRBJ2-6, with D unresolved. CDR1 is GTSNPN and CDR2 is SVGIG in the germline V gene (reference sequence). V shed 0 bases and J shed 4 bases, with 4 bases lying between them. The CDR3 covers 13 residues.

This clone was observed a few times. The CDR3 region is CASRRLAGGPDTQYF. The CDR3 DNA is TGTGCCAGCAGGCGACTAGCGGGAGGCCCAGATACGCAGTATTTT. The gene calls are TRBV7-2 and TRBJ2-3; 13 nucleotides agree with TRBD2. CDR3 size: 15 residues. From germline, CDR1 is SGHTA and CDR2 FQGNSA. Losses at the gene ends were 6 bases for V and 4 bases for J; bases not matched to a gene: 4.

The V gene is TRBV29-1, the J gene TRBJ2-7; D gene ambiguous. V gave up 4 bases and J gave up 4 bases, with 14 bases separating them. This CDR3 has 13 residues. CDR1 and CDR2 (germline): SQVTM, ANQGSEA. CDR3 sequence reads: CSVGAGGNYEQYF. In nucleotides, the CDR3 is TGCAGCGTTGGGGCAGGTGGGAATTACGAGCAGTACTTC.

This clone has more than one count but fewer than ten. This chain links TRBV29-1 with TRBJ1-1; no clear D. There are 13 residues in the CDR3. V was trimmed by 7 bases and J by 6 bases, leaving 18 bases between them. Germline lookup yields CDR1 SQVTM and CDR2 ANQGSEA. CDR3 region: CSAGSVFSAEAFF. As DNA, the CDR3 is TGCAGCGCCGGATCCGTTTTCTCGGCTGAAGCTTTCTTT.

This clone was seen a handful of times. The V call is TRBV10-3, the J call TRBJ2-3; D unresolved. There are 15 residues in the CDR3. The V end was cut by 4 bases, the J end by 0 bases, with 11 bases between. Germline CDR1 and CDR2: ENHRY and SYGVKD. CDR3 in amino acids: CAISGHKTSTDTQYF. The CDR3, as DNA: TGTGCCATCAGTGGGCATAAGACTAGCACAGATACGCAGTATTTT.